This T cell receptor beta chain is from a study of neurological immune-mediated disorders. Study-level points and caveats: HTLV-1-associated myelopathy led in TCR clonal expansion, while multiple sclerosis ranked lowest, below healthy controls.

This clonotype was recorded at least ten times. What it binds is not known. The authors produced cDNA by 5'RACE using 10-nucleotide random UMIs. TCRdb used MiXCR to reprocess the 5' RACE reads, holding one entry per CDR3 protein. The sample yields around 47,000 distinct CDR3 sequences, 20% to 25% seen once. The CDR3 is 13 residues long. Looked up from germline, CDR1 is SGHVS and CDR2 is FNYEAQ. The time point: technical triplicate 3. The unsorted libraries were generated from a total of 2 million PBMCs, which had been stored in RNAlater at -80 C. V is TRBV7-6 and J is TRBJ2-1; a possible D gene is TRBD2 (5 bases). The sample comprised PBMCs. The source of this sequence is a man aged 60 to 75 with HTLV-1-associated myelopathy (HAM/TSP). CDR3 in amino acids: CASATGRLGEQFF. CDR3 DNA: TGTGCGTCGGCAACGGGAAGGCTAGGCGAGCAGTTCTTC. Full variable domain (outside the CDR3, taken from reference TRBV7-6 and TRBJ2-1): GAGVSQSPRYKVTKRGQDVALRCDPISGHVSLYWYRQALGQGPEFLTYFNYEAQQDKSGLPNDRFSAERPEGSISTLTIQRTEQRDSAMYRCASATGRLGEQFFGPGTRLTVL.